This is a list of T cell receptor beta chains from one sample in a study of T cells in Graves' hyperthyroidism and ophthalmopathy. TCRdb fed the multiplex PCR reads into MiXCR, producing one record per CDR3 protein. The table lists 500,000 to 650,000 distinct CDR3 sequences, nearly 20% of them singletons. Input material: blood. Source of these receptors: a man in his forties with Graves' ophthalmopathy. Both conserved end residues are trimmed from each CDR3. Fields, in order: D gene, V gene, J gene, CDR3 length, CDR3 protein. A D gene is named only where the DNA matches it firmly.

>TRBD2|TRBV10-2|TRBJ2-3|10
ASGTRGDTQY
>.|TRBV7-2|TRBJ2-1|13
ASSLQDGSYNEQF
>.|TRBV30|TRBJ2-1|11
AWSPAGVNEQF
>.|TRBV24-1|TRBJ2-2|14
ATSDLQGPNTGELF
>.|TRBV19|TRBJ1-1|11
ASRQILNTEAF
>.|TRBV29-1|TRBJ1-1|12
SAWDITGQAEAF
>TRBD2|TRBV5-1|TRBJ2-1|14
ASSSGGLAPYNEQF
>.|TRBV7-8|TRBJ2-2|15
ASSLFGRGSSTGELF
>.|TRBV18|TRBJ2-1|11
ASSDKGYNEQF
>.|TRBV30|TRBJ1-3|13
AWSRGGTAGNTIY
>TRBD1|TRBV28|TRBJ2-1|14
ASRGGGTGFIDEQF
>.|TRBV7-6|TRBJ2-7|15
ASSFTVRGHSPYEQY
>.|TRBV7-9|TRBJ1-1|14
ASSQGTSSMDTEAF
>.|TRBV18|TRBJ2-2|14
ANSPSRGSNTGELF
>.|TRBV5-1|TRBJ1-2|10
ASSSLYYGYT
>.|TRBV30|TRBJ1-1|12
AWSRKGMNTEAF